This record covers a single T cell receptor beta chain. The data originate from a study of OX40 agonist ivuxolimab in advanced cancers. The protocol was immunoSEQ multiplex PCR, while the TCRdb copy is restricted to in-frame clones and leaves out a portion. The sample includes about 73,000 clones, more than 85% seen only once; the top ten take about 10%. This material consisted of CD4+ or CD8+ T cells sorted from blood, taken in a trial of the OX40 agonist ivuxolimab. The sequence derives from an adult with an advanced solid tumor such as melanoma, head and neck, liver or kidney cancer.

Here the CDR3 DNA reads TGCGCCAGCAGCCGCACGGACGGGTACAATGAGCAGTTCTTC. Amino acids: CASSRTDGYNEQFF. J is TRBJ2-1 and V is TRBV4-1; no reliable D call. Between the trimmed V and J ends, which lost 4 bases and 4 bases, there was a span of 11 bases. Per germline, CDR1 MGHRA and CDR2 YSYEKL. This CDR3 has 14 amino acids.